The 25 T cell receptor beta chains given below trace back to one sample, sequenced in a study of blood T cell repertoires in COVID-19. The repertoire was sequenced with immunoSEQ multiplex PCR; TCRdb's copy has only in-frame clones and lacks some. The sample lists 250,000 to 300,000 clones; 75% to 90% were seen once. Sequenced: peripheral blood. The receptor source for this set is a woman aged 65 to 85 with COVID-19, enrolled during active disease.

The chain couples TRBV29-1 to TRBJ1-2, with a possible D match to TRBD1 (6 bases). CDR1 and CDR2 from the germline V gene are SQVTM and ANQGSEA. V was pared by 4 bases and J by 7 bases, with 13 bases between. The CDR3 has 12 amino acids. The CDR3 loop is CSVGQGYSGYTF. The CDR3 DNA sequence: TGCAGCGTTGGGCAGGGGTATAGTGGCTACACCTTC.

The rearrangement joins TRBV5-1 to TRBJ2-1; D gene unclear. The germline V gene encodes CDR1 SGHRS and CDR2 YFSETQ. This CDR3 comprises 13 residues. The ends were cut back, 2 bases at V and 12 bases at J, with 15 bases in the middle. The CDR3 DNA sequence: TGCGCCAGCAGCTTCGGCCCGGCGGAGATGCAGTTCTTC. Translating it yields CASSFGPAEMQFF.

This sequence joins TRBV6-6 and TRBJ2-2, with D possibly being TRBD1 (6 bases). V was cut by 3 bases and J by 1 base, with 9 bases left in between. This CDR3 contains 15 residues. Germline V gene sequence: CDR1 MNHNY, CDR2 SVGAGI (reference sequence). The CDR3: CASSYGRGNTGELFF. The DNA for the CDR3 is TGTGCCAGCAGTTATGGCAGGGGGAACACCGGGGAGCTGTTTTTT.

This chain joins TRBV3-1 (or the pseudogene TRBV3-2) and TRBJ2-4; 14 positions match TRBD2. The CDR3 extends over 18 amino acids. The germline gives CDR1 LGHDT, CDR2 YNNKEL (reference sequence). V was clipped by 6 bases and J by 3 bases; unmatched bases: 10. The CDR3 DNA is TGTGCCAGCAGTCCACGACTAGCGGGGGGGCCGGACAAAAACATTCAGTACTTC. Protein: CASSPRLAGGPDKNIQYF.

CDR3: CASSLALAAGNTIYF. The CDR3 region has the DNA TGTGCCAGCAGCTTAGCGTTGGCAGCTGGAAACACCATATATTTT. The chain links TRBV7-2 to TRBJ1-3; D is undetermined. V was clipped by 0 bases and J by 2 bases, with 8 bases between them. Germline loops: CDR1 SGHTA, CDR2 FQGNSA. This CDR3 comprises 15 residues.

V is TRBV24-1 and J is TRBJ2-1; maybe TRBD2 (6 bases). CDR1 is KGHDR, CDR2 SFDVKD, per germline. Trimming stripped 6 bases from V and 0 bases from J, with 8 bases between. This CDR3 is 14 amino acids long. The CDR3 here is CATSNGSSYNEQFF. For the CDR3, the DNA is TGTGCCACCAGTAACGGGAGCTCCTACAATGAGCAGTTCTTC.

This clone showed up just once. This CDR3 reads CASSWGQSSYGYTF. The CDR3 DNA reads TGCGCCAGCAGCTGGGGACAGTCGTCCTATGGCTACACCTTC. The chain links TRBV5-1 to TRBJ1-2, with 7 positions matching TRBD1. The J segment lost 4 bases and the V segment lost 3 bases, leaving 6 bases of the junction unmatched. The germline V gene has CDR1 SGHRS and CDR2 YFSETQ. This CDR3 region has 14 residues.

In regard to this clone: A much more abundant neighbour one base away suggests this may be a read error. This specimen includes other DNA sequences encoding the same CDR3. The chain carries TRBV2 and TRBJ1-5, with 7 bases identical to TRBD1. CDR1 is SNHLY and CDR2 is FYNNEI in the germline V gene. V lost 7 bases to trimming and J lost 2 bases; unmatched junction nucleotides: 2. This CDR3 has 13 amino acids. CDR3 protein: CASTGQGNQPQHF. The CDR3 DNA reads as TGTGCCAGCACCGGACAGGGCAATCAGCCCCAGCATTTT.

The CDR3 DNA reads TGCGCCAGCAGTCAATACCAGACAGGGAGAGGTCCTAACTATGGCTACACCTTC. Its protein product is CASSQYQTGRGPNYGYTF. The chain joins TRBV23-1 to TRBJ1-2; 7 bases are shared with TRBD1. TRBV23-1 is recorded as an ORF, its role being uncertain. The length of the CDR3 is 18 residues. The ends lost 1 base at V and 0 bases at J; junction bases unmatched: 11.

A word on this clone: The same CDR3 is also encoded by other DNA sequences in this sample. The rearrangement uses TRBV7-2 and TRBJ1-2, with TRBD1 matching 8 bases. Trimming took 5 bases from V and 4 from J; bases not matched to a gene: 3. The CDR3 is 13 amino acids. The V gene's germline CDR1 is SGHTA and CDR2 FQGNSA. The CDR3 spells CASSLDRAYGYTF. The CDR3 DNA reads as TGTGCCAGCAGCCTGGACAGGGCCTATGGCTACACCTTC.

This chain connects TRBV24-1 to TRBJ1-3; the match to TRBD1 covers 9 bases. The germline CDR1 and CDR2 sequences are KGHDR and SFDVKD. CDR3 length: 15 residues. V dropped 5 bases and J dropped 4; count of bases not matched to a gene: 5. The CDR3 loop reads CATSAGQGMGNTIYF. In nucleotides, the CDR3 is TGTGCCACCAGTGCGGGACAGGGAATGGGAAACACCATATATTTT.

This chain links TRBV4-3 with TRBJ2-7; 10 bases agree with TRBD1. The CDR3 has 15 residues. Germline V gene lookup returns CDR1 LGHNA and CDR2 YSLEER. V dropped 2 bases and J dropped 6; count of bases not matched to a gene: 7. The CDR3 nucleotides read TGCGCCAGCAGCCAATCCGACAGGGGGCCTGGCGAGCAGTACTTC. It translates to CASSQSDRGPGEQYF.

The genes are TRBV19 and TRBJ1-1, with 7 bases aligning to TRBD1. From germline, CDR1 is LNHDA and CDR2 SQIVND (reference sequence). The CDR3 contains 14 residues. The trim removed 6 bases at V and 1 base at J, leaving 5 bases unmatched. The CDR3 loop is CASSQGQPNTEAFF. The CDR3 bases are TGTGCCAGTAGCCAGGGACAGCCGAACACTGAAGCTTTCTTT.

The V gene is TRBV5-5, the J gene TRBJ2-7, with 15 bases lining up with TRBD2. The CDR3 runs to 15 residues. V was clipped by 4 bases and J by 3 bases; unmatched bases: 2. Per germline, CDR1 SGHKS and CDR2 YYEKEE (reference sequence). This CDR3 reads CASSPGLAGGYEQYF. CDR3 DNA sequence: TGTGCCAGCAGCCCGGGACTAGCGGGGGGCTACGAGCAGTACTTC.

CDR3 loop: CASSSEVYEQFF. CDR3 DNA: TGCGCCAGCAGCTCGGAGGTCTATGAGCAGTTCTTC. V and J are TRBV5-1 and TRBJ2-1; D may be TRBD2 (5 bases). The CDR3 length is 12 residues. V was cut by 3 bases and J by 8 bases, with 9 bases left in between. Germline V CDR1 and CDR2: SGHRS, YFSETQ.

V is TRBV2 and J is TRBJ1-2; D might be TRBD1 (5 bases). V was shortened by 6 bases and J by 8 bases, with 13 bases between the two germline ends. CDR1 is SNHLY and CDR2 is FYNNEI in the germline V gene. This CDR3 comprises 12 residues. CDR3 bases: TGTGCCAGCAGAAGACAGTCCAGGGGCTACACCTTC. This sequence encodes CASRRQSRGYTF.

The CDR3 reads CAIMVGGEQFF. CDR3 sequence (DNA): TGTGCCATCATGGTGGGGGGTGAGCAGTTCTTC. This chain connects TRBV10-3 to TRBJ2-1, with a weak D call TRBD2 (6 bases). The ends were cut back, 7 bases at V and 9 bases at J, with 10 bases in the middle. Germline V lookup: CDR1 ENHRY, CDR2 SYGVKD. The CDR3 covers 11 residues.

The chain couples TRBV18 to TRBJ1-1; tentative D call: TRBD1 (6 bases). Germline V gene data show CDR1 as KGHSH and CDR2 as LQKENI. The CDR3 is made up of 15 amino acids. V dropped 6 bases and J dropped 2 bases, with 16 bases sitting between them. The CDR3 region is CASSRRGGDNTEAFF. DNA for the CDR3: TGTGCCAGCTCCCGTCGAGGGGGGGATAACACTGAAGCTTTCTTT.

This sequence joins TRBV27 and TRBJ2-7; 11 nucleotides match TRBD2. CDR1 and CDR2 (germline): MNHEY, SMNVEV (reference sequence). The CDR3 is made up of 16 amino acids. V shed 3 bases, J shed 7 bases, and the junction held 11 bases outside the gene matches. Here the CDR3 reads CASSFSSGGSLEEQYF. CDR3 nucleotide sequence: TGTGCCAGCAGTTTCTCTAGCGGGGGGTCCTTGGAGGAGCAGTACTTC.

The V call is TRBV30, the J call TRBJ1-2; tentatively, D is TRBD1 (5 bases). The V gene's germline CDR1 is GTSNPN and CDR2 SVGIG (reference sequence). The CDR3 contains 15 residues. V dropped 3 bases and J dropped 8 bases, with 22 bases sitting between them. This CDR3 is CAWRVKIGGAGGYTF. The CDR3 nucleotides read TGTGCCTGGAGGGTAAAAATCGGGGGTGCTGGAGGCTACACCTTC.

This sequence joins TRBV10-3 and TRBJ1-2; D possibly corresponds to TRBD1 (6 bases). CDR3 length: 13 amino acids. V lost 11 bases and J 3 bases, leaving 16 bases between the germline ends. Germline values: CDR1 ENHRY, CDR2 SYGVKD. The CDR3 DNA is TGTGCCGCCAGACGGGGACAAGACTATGGCTACACCTTC. Protein product: CAARRGQDYGYTF.

The chain couples TRBV4-3 to TRBJ2-1, with TRBD1 matching over 8 bases. The CDR3 runs to 16 residues. After removal of 3 bases from V and 3 bases from J, the junction contained 7 bases not matched to a gene. The V gene's germline CDR1 is LGHNA and CDR2 YSLEER. The CDR3 loop reads CASSQARTGYYNEQFF. CDR3 DNA sequence: TGCGCCAGCAGCCAGGCCCGGACAGGGTACTACAATGAGCAGTTCTTC.

This clone has a single count. The gene calls are TRBV10-2 and TRBJ1-5, with a weak D call TRBD1 (5 bases). Trimming took 2 bases from V and 2 from J, leaving 7 bases between them. The CDR3 is made up of 14 amino acids. Germline CDR1 is WSHSY and CDR2 is SAAADI. The CDR3 reads CASSELQGNQPQHF. The CDR3 coding sequence is TGCGCCAGCAGTGAGCTACAGGGCAATCAGCCCCAGCATTTT.

The gene calls are TRBV9 and TRBJ2-1; D unresolved. The CDR3 has 14 amino acids. Germline CDR1 SGDLS, CDR2 YYNGEE. Trimming left V 5 bases short and J 9 bases short, with 18 bases between. CDR3 in amino acids: CASRAGSAVGEQFF. The CDR3 region has the DNA TGTGCCAGCAGGGCCGGGTCTGCCGTCGGTGAGCAGTTCTTC.

The chain couples TRBV6-5 to TRBJ2-1, with D perhaps TRBD1 (6 bases). The CDR3 has 13 amino acids. Germline assignment: CDR1 MNHEY and CDR2 SVGAGI. V lost 6 bases, J lost 8 bases, and 14 bases lay in between. The CDR3 sequence is CASRPGAGDEQFF. CDR3 DNA sequence: TGTGCCAGCAGACCCGGGGCAGGGGATGAGCAGTTCTTC.